A selection of T cell receptor beta chains follows, all from one sample in a study of T-cell reconstitution after alpha-beta-depleted transplantation in children. MiXCR was run by TCRdb on the PCR reads, yielding one entry per CDR3 protein. The data show about 47,000 distinct CDR3 sequences, 52% seen once. Sample: peripheral blood, taken before TCRalphabeta/CD19-depleted stem cell transplant. Every receptor here comes from a boy less than two years old with SCID, due to receive a stem cell transplant. CDR3s include the opening cysteine and the closing phenylalanine or tryptophan. D genes are given only for firm matches. Expanded clones are given a class, and other clones once, few, many or no size at all.

V: TRBV5-1
J: TRBJ1-1
D: .
size: many
CDR3: CASSLEWGSGTEAFF
DNA: TGCGCCAGCAGCTTGGAATGGGGTTCGGGCACTGAAGCTTTCTTT

V: TRBV7-9
J: TRBJ2-7
D: .
size: .
CDR3: CASSPRFNGYEQYF
DNA: TGTGCCAGCAGCCCACGATTCAACGGGTACGAGCAGTACTTC

V: TRBV5-5
J: TRBJ1-1
D: .
size: .
CDR3: CASSLTGGTTEAFF
DNA: TGTGCCAGCAGCTTGACTGGGGGGACCACTGAAGCTTTCTTT

V: TRBV3-1
J: TRBJ1-1
D: .
size: .
CDR3: CASSQVEGRTEAFF
DNA: TGTGCCAGCAGCCAAGTTGAGGGGCGGACTGAAGCTTTCTTT

V: TRBV7-9
J: TRBJ1-1
D: .
size: .
CDR3: CASSFRSGSTEAFF
DNA: TGTGCCAGCAGCTTCCGGTCTGGGAGCACTGAAGCTTTCTTT

V: TRBV5-1
J: TRBJ1-1
D: TRBD1
size: .
CDR3: CASRGTGLNTEAFF
DNA: TGCGCCAGCAGGGGGACAGGGTTGAACACTGAAGCTTTCTTT

V: TRBV7-9
J: TRBJ2-1
D: TRBD2
size: many
CDR3: CASSHLGGGAVDEQFF
DNA: TGTGCCAGCAGCCACCTGGGCGGGGGGGCTGTGGATGAGCAGTTCTTC

V: TRBV10-3
J: TRBJ1-3
D: .
size: .
CDR3: CAINPGVFSGNTIYF
DNA: TGTGCCATCAACCCAGGGGTGTTCTCTGGAAACACCATATATTTT

V: TRBV4-1
J: TRBJ2-3
D: TRBD1
size: .
CDR3: CASSQGLDRTQYF
DNA: TGCGCCAGCAGCCAAGGTTTGGACAGGACGCAGTATTTT

V: TRBV7-8
J: TRBJ2-2
D: .
size: once
CDR3: CASSITENTGELFF
DNA: TGTGCCAGCAGCATCACAGAGAACACCGGGGAGCTGTTTTTT

V: TRBV5-1
J: TRBJ1-2
D: .
size: few
CDR3: CASSLEGDNYGYTF
DNA: TGCGCCAGCAGCTTGGAAGGGGATAACTATGGCTACACCTTC

V: TRBV28
J: TRBJ2-2
D: TRBD1
size: .
CDR3: CASTTGQRTGELFF
DNA: TGTGCCAGCACCACGGGACAGCGCACCGGGGAGCTGTTTTTT

V: TRBV6-1
J: TRBJ1-2
D: TRBD1
size: .
CDR3: CASSGDRDIYGYTF
DNA: TGTGCCAGCAGTGGGGACAGGGACATATATGGCTACACCTTC

V: TRBV27
J: TRBJ2-6
D: TRBD1
size: few
CDR3: CASTGPGQDYSGANVLTF
DNA: TGTGCCAGCACCGGCCCGGGACAGGATTACTCTGGGGCCAACGTCCTGACTTTC

V: TRBV27
J: TRBJ1-6
D: TRBD1
size: once
CDR3: CASSSAGGNSPLHF
DNA: TGTGCCAGCAGTTCGGCAGGGGGGAATTCACCCCTCCACTTT

V: TRBV20-1
J: TRBJ2-1
D: TRBD2
size: .
CDR3: CSAWTSGGQGNEQFF
DNA: TGCAGTGCTTGGACTAGCGGGGGGCAAGGTAATGAGCAGTTCTTC

V: TRBV7-6
J: TRBJ2-7
D: TRBD1
size: many
CDR3: CASNPGTGGSNEQYF
DNA: TGTGCCAGCAACCCCGGGACAGGGGGCTCCAACGAGCAGTACTTC

V: TRBV5-1
J: TRBJ2-1
D: .
size: once
CDR3: CAIGSLATYNEQFF
DNA: TGCGCCATCGGCTCCCTGGCCACTTACAATGAGCAGTTCTTC

V: TRBV5-1
J: TRBJ2-5
D: .
size: few
CDR3: CASKGEQTQYF
DNA: TGCGCCAGCAAGGGCGAGCAGACCCAGTACTTC

V: TRBV24-1
J: TRBJ1-6
D: .
size: .
CDR3: CATSAGPGSPLHF
DNA: TGTGCCACCAGTGCCGGTCCGGGTTCACCCCTCCACTTT

V: TRBV5-4
J: TRBJ2-3
D: TRBD1
size: .
CDR3: CASSPEGQGTDTQYF
DNA: TGTGCCAGCAGCCCGGAGGGACAGGGTACAGATACGCAGTATTTT

V: TRBV6-2/TRBV6-3
J: TRBJ2-3
D: .
size: .
CDR3: CATRSGGVSDTQYF
DNA: TGTGCCACCAGATCAGGGGGGGTTTCTGATACGCAGTATTTT

V: TRBV5-1
J: TRBJ1-6
D: .
size: .
CDR3: CASSPESTTSPLHF
DNA: TGCGCCAGCAGCCCAGAAAGTACAACTTCACCCCTCCACTTT

V: TRBV12-3/TRBV12-4
J: TRBJ2-6
D: .
size: .
CDR3: CASYSGANVLTF
DNA: TGTGCCAGTTACTCTGGGGCCAACGTCCTGACTTTC

V: TRBV5-5
J: TRBJ1-1
D: TRBD1
size: many
CDR3: CASSLTGANTEAFF
DNA: TGTGCCAGCAGCCTGACAGGGGCGAACACTGAAGCTTTCTTT

V: TRBV14
J: TRBJ1-2
D: .
size: .
CDR3: CASSQDLGGFNYGYTF
DNA: TGTGCCAGCAGCCAAGATCTGGGCGGATTTAACTATGGCTACACCTTC

V: TRBV28
J: TRBJ1-1
D: .
size: .
CDR3: CASSLNRLLNTEAFF
DNA: TGTGCCAGCAGCTTAAACAGGCTATTGAACACTGAAGCTTTCTTT

V: TRBV20-1
J: TRBJ2-1
D: TRBD2
size: .
CDR3: CSASGGAGYNEQFF
DNA: TGCAGTGCTAGCGGGGGGGCCGGCTACAATGAGCAGTTCTTC

V: TRBV6-2/TRBV6-3
J: TRBJ2-3
D: .
size: .
CDR3: CASSSPVLRTDTQYF
DNA: TGTGCCAGCAGTTCCCCGGTTCTCCGCACAGATACGCAGTATTTT

V: TRBV12-3/TRBV12-4
J: TRBJ1-1
D: .
size: .
CDR3: CASSPKVLGTEAFF
DNA: TGTGCCAGCAGCCCTAAGGTGTTGGGGACTGAAGCTTTCTTT

V: TRBV7-2
J: TRBJ2-7
D: TRBD2
size: .
CDR3: CASSLAPSGGYYEQYF
DNA: TGTGCCAGCAGCTTAGCCCCCAGCGGGGGATACTACGAGCAGTACTTC

V: TRBV19
J: TRBJ1-1
D: TRBD1
size: .
CDR3: CASSLGTGLTEAFF
DNA: TGTGCCAGTAGTCTTGGGACAGGGTTGACTGAAGCTTTCTTT

V: TRBV4-2
J: TRBJ2-5
D: TRBD1
size: .
CDR3: CASSQGQRTQETQYF
DNA: TGTGCCAGCAGCCAGGGACAGAGAACCCAAGAGACCCAGTACTTC

V: TRBV2
J: TRBJ1-4
D: .
size: .
CDR3: CASSLGVGEKLFF
DNA: TGTGCCAGCAGCCTTGGGGTTGGGGAAAAACTGTTTTTT

V: TRBV6-5
J: TRBJ2-1
D: TRBD2
size: .
CDR3: CASTGGNEQFF
DNA: TGTGCCAGCACGGGGGGCAATGAGCAGTTCTTC

V: TRBV12-3/TRBV12-4
J: TRBJ2-7
D: .
size: .
CDR3: CASSYSLPYEQYF
DNA: TGTGCCAGCAGCTACAGTTTACCCTACGAGCAGTACTTC

V: TRBV20-1
J: TRBJ2-3
D: .
size: .
CDR3: CSATGRGPYTDTQYF
DNA: TGCAGTGCTACCGGGCGGGGGCCTTACACAGATACGCAGTATTTT

V: TRBV6-4
J: TRBJ2-2
D: .
size: .
CDR3: CASSSTNTGELFF
DNA: TGTGCCAGCAGCTCAACGAACACCGGGGAGCTGTTTTTT

V: TRBV18
J: TRBJ2-5
D: .
size: .
CDR3: CASSPPYSQETQYF
DNA: TGTGCCAGCTCACCACCGTACAGCCAAGAGACCCAGTACTTC

V: TRBV6-1
J: TRBJ1-6
D: .
size: few
CDR3: CASSEREGGSPLHF
DNA: TGTGCCAGCAGTGAAAGGGAAGGGGGTTCACCCCTCCACTTT

V: TRBV12-3/TRBV12-4
J: TRBJ2-7
D: .
size: .
CDR3: CASSLQGGGDEQYF
DNA: TGTGCCAGCAGTTTACAAGGGGGCGGGGACGAGCAGTACTTC

V: TRBV5-1
J: TRBJ2-1
D: TRBD1
size: few
CDR3: CASSLVGTDSYNEQFF
DNA: TGCGCCAGCAGCTTGGTCGGGACAGACTCCTACAATGAGCAGTTCTTC

V: TRBV9
J: TRBJ2-3
D: .
size: .
CDR3: CASSGGTYNTDTQYF
DNA: TGTGCCAGCAGCGGTGGGACGTATAACACAGATACGCAGTATTTT

V: TRBV7-3
J: TRBJ2-2
D: TRBD2
size: .
CDR3: CASSQAGGSAGELFF
DNA: TGTGCCAGCAGCCAAGCGGGGGGGTCGGCCGGGGAGCTGTTTTTT